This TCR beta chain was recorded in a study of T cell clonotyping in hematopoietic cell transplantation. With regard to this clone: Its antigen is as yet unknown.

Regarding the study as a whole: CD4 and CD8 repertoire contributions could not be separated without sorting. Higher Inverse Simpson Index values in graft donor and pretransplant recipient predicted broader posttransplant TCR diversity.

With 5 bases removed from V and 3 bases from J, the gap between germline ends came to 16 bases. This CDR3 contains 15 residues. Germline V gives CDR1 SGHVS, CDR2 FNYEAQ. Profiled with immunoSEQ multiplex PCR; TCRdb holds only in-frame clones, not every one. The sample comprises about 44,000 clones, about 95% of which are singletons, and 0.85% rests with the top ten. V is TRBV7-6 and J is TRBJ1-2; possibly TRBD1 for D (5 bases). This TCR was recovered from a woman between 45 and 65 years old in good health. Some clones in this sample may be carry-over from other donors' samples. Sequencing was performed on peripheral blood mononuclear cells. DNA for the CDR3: TGTGCCAGCAGCCCCCTTGTCGGGGGGTACTATGGCTACACCTTC. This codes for CASSPLVGGYYGYTF.